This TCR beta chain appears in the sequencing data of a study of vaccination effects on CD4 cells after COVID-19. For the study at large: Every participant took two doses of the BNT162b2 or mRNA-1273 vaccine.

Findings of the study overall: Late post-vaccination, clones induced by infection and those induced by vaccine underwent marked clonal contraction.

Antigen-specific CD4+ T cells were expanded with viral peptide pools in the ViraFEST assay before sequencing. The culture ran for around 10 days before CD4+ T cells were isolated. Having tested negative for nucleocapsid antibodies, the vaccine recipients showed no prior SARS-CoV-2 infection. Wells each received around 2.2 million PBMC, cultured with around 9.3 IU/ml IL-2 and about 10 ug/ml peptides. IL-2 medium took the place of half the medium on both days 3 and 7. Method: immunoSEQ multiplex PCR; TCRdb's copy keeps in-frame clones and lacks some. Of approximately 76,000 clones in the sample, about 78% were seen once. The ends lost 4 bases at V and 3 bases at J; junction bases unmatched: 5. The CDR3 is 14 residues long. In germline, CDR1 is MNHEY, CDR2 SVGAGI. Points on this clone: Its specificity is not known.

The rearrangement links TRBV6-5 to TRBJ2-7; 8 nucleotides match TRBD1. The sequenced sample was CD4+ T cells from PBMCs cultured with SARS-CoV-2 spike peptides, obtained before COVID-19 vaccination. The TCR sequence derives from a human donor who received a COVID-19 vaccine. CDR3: CASSSGTGFYEQYV. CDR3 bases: TGTGCCAGCAGTTCCGGGACAGGATTCTACGAGCAGTACGTC.